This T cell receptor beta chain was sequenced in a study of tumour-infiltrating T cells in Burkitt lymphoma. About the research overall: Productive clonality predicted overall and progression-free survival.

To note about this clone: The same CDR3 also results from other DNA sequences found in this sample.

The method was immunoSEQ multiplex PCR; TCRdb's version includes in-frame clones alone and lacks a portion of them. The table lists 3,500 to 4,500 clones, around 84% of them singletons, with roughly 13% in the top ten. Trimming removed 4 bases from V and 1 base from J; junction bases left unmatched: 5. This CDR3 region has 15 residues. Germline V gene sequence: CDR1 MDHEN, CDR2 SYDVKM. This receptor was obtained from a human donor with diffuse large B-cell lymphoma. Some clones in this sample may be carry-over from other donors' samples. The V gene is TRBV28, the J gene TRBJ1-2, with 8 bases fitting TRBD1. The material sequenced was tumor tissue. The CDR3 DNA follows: TGTGCCAGCAGTTCTGGACAGGGCCGTAACTATGGCTACACCTTC. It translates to CASSSGQGRNYGYTF.